A selection of T cell receptor beta chains follows, all from one sample in a study of T-cell reconstitution after alpha-beta-depleted transplantation in children. TCRdb re-called the PCR reads with MiXCR, one entry per CDR3 protein. The sample records approximately 500,000 distinct CDR3 sequences, over 9.5% being singletons. The input for sequencing was PBMCs, taken before TCRalphabeta/CD19-depleted stem cell transplant. All receptors come from a child younger than 10 with inherited bone marrow failure, due to receive a stem cell transplant. The CDR3 runs from the conserved cysteine through the conserved F or W. The D gene is left open where the match is weak. Where a row states a size, it is once, few, many or the class of an expanded clone; other rows omit it.

abundance: many
v_gene: TRBV7-2
j_gene: TRBJ2-1
d_gene: NA
CDR3aa: CASSFTTSYNEQFF
CDR3nt: TGTGCCAGCAGCTTCACCACCTCCTACAATGAGCAGTTCTTC

abundance: many
v_gene: TRBV4-1
j_gene: TRBJ2-7
d_gene: TRBD1
CDR3aa: CASSQGDRGGEQYF
CDR3nt: TGCGCCAGCAGCCAAGGGGACAGGGGAGGGGAGCAGTACTTC

abundance: many
v_gene: TRBV20-1
j_gene: TRBJ1-1
d_gene: NA
CDR3aa: CSATRWEAFF
CDR3nt: TGCAGTGCTACTCGTTGGGAAGCTTTCTTT

abundance: once
v_gene: TRBV5-4
j_gene: TRBJ2-3
d_gene: NA
CDR3aa: CASSPLGARSTDTQYF
CDR3nt: TGTGCCAGCAGCCCCCTCGGTGCTAGGAGCACAGATACGCAGTATTTT

abundance: NA
v_gene: TRBV7-2
j_gene: TRBJ2-2
d_gene: NA
CDR3aa: CAYVGGGGAGELFF
CDR3nt: TGTGCCTATGTGGGGGGAGGAGGCGCCGGGGAGCTGTTTTTT

abundance: NA
v_gene: TRBV12-3/TRBV12-4
j_gene: TRBJ2-1
d_gene: TRBD2
CDR3aa: CASSQSFLAGEIRHEQFF
CDR3nt: TGTGCCAGCAGCCAAAGTTTCCTAGCGGGAGAGATCCGGCATGAGCAGTTCTTC

abundance: many
v_gene: TRBV5-1
j_gene: TRBJ2-4
d_gene: NA
CDR3aa: CASSLGGSNKNIQYF
CDR3nt: TGCGCCAGCAGCTTGGGAGGCAGCAATAAAAACATTCAGTACTTC

abundance: many
v_gene: TRBV29-1
j_gene: TRBJ2-3
d_gene: NA
CDR3aa: CSGRSSATSPTDTQYF
CDR3nt: TGCAGCGGGAGATCTAGCGCTACTTCTCCCACAGATACGCAGTATTTT

abundance: NA
v_gene: TRBV27
j_gene: TRBJ2-2
d_gene: TRBD1
CDR3aa: CASSLTGTGVNTGELFF
CDR3nt: TGTGCCAGCAGTTTAACCGGGACAGGGGTTAACACCGGGGAGCTGTTTTTT

abundance: many
v_gene: TRBV12-3/TRBV12-4
j_gene: TRBJ2-1
d_gene: NA
CDR3aa: CASSEPGLNYNEQFF
CDR3nt: TGTGCCAGCAGCGAGCCGGGACTGAACTACAATGAGCAGTTCTTC

abundance: NA
v_gene: TRBV4-3
j_gene: TRBJ1-2
d_gene: NA
CDR3aa: CASSQGFSHDRLPWYYGYTF
CDR3nt: TGCGCCAGCAGCCAAGGATTTAGTCATGACAGGTTACCTTGGTACTATGGCTACACCTTC

abundance: many
v_gene: TRBV5-1
j_gene: TRBJ2-1
d_gene: TRBD2
CDR3aa: CASTRLTSGSYNEQFF
CDR3nt: TGCGCCAGCACCCGCCTGACTAGCGGCTCTTACAATGAGCAGTTCTTC